This TCR beta chain was observed in a study of blood T cell repertoires in COVID-19. Study details: The study drew acute and convalescent COVID-19 samples from the United States, Italy and Spain. The cDNA or gDNA used as material had been derived from T cells, B-cell-depleted T cells, or PBMCs.

After removal of 6 bases from V and 6 bases from J, the junction contained 6 bases not matched to a gene. The CDR3 has 13 amino acids. Germline assignment: CDR1 WNHNN and CDR2 SYGVQD (reference sequence). Per the study methods: Amplification from reference gene primers served as the basis for estimated nucleated cell counts. Assay used: immunoSEQ multiplex PCR; TCRdb lists only in-frame clones, some missing. D and trimming come from the DNA, and the V and J calls and clone size come from that table. This table has roughly 88,000 clones, just over 90% appearing once. The sequence derives from a woman between 45 and 60 years old in a cohort sampled during active COVID-19. V usage is TRBV10-1 and J usage is TRBJ1-1, with 8 bases that match TRBD1. Sample: peripheral blood. This CDR3 is CASSDRGYAEAFF. CDR3 in DNA: TGCGCCAGCAGCGACAGGGGTTACGCTGAAGCTTTCTTT.